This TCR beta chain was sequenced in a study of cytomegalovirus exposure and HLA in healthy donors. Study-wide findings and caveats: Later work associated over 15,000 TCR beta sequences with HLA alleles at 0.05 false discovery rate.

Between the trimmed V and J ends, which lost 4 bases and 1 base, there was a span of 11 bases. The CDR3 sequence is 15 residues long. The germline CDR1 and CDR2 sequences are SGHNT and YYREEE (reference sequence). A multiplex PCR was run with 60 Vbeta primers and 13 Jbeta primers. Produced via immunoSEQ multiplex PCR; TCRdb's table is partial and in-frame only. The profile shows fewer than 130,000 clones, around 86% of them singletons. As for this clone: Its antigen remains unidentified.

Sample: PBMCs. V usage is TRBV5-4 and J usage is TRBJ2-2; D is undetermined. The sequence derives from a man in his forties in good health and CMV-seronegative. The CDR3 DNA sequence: TGTGCCAGCAGCGTGTCGCGGCTGAACACCGGGGAGCTGTTTTTT. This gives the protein CASSVSRLNTGELFF.